These 27 T cell receptor beta chains originate from one sample sequenced in a study of memory CD4+ T cells and cytomegalovirus serostatus. The table came from immunoSEQ multiplex PCR; TCRdb's copy has only in-frame clones and leaves some out. The sample yields some 87,000 clones, 80% seen once. The sort gate was single viable CD3+CD4+CD8-CD45RO+ cells for memory CD4+ T cells. Sequencing was carried out using memory CD4+ T cells from blood. Receptors originate from an adult in good health and CMV-seropositive.

The chain links TRBV6-5 to TRBJ1-5; D might be TRBD1 (6 bases). CDR1 and CDR2 (germline): MNHEY, SVGAGI. This CDR3 region has 13 residues. V lost 4 bases and J lost 4, with 8 bases in between. For the CDR3, the DNA is TGTGCCAGCAGTTGGACAGTGAATCAGCCCCAGCATTTT. Translated, it gives CASSWTVNQPQHF.

The chain links TRBV27 to TRBJ2-3; 8 nucleotides line up with TRBD1. This CDR3 comprises 16 residues. CDR1 MNHEY and CDR2 SMNVEV come from the germline V gene (reference sequence). V lost 5 bases and J lost 4; bases outside the gene matches: 11. The CDR3 loop is CASSQRDRSRPDTQYF. The CDR3 region has the DNA TGTGCCAGCAGTCAACGGGACAGGAGCCGGCCAGATACGCAGTATTTT.

The rearrangement links TRBV9 to TRBJ1-4; a possible D gene is TRBD1 (6 bases). With 5 bases removed from V and 8 bases from J, the gap between germline ends came to 22 bases. CDR1 and CDR2 (germline): SGDLS, YYNGEE. The CDR3 length is 16 residues. The CDR3 DNA sequence: TGTGCCAGCAGTCCCCCCACAGGGACGAGGGGAGAAAAACTGTTTTTT. Residues: CASSPPTGTRGEKLFF.

Of note for this clone: The identical CDR3 is also encoded by other nucleotide sequences in the sample. This sequence joins TRBV10-1 and TRBJ1-1; D is uncertain. The CDR3 has 13 amino acids. CDR1 WNHNN and CDR2 SYGVQD come from the germline V gene (reference sequence). V was pared by 0 bases and J by 1 base, with 3 bases between. The CDR3 nucleotides read TGCGCCAGCAGTGAGTCCTGGAACACTGAAGCTTTCTTT. Protein product: CASSESWNTEAFF.

This CDR3 is CASSFDWGGNTEAFF. DNA for the CDR3: TGCGCCAGCAGCTTTGACTGGGGGGGGAACACTGAAGCTTTCTTT. The chain is built from TRBV5-1 and TRBJ1-1; possibly TRBD1 for D (5 bases). The V end lost 2 bases, the J end lost 1 base, and 12 bases lay between the germline ends. The germline CDR1 and CDR2 sequences are SGHRS and YFSETQ. The CDR3 length is 15 residues.

DNA of the CDR3: TGTGCCAGCAGCTTAGCACTAGGAGGGATAGGAGAAAAACTGTTTTTT. It codes for CASSLALGGIGEKLFF. The chain recombines TRBV7-9 with TRBJ1-4; D not certain. This CDR3 region has 16 residues. V gave up 0 bases and J gave up 8 bases, with 16 bases separating them. The germline V gene encodes CDR1 SEHNR and CDR2 FQNEAQ (reference sequence).

The genes are TRBV19 and TRBJ2-2; no definite D call. The CDR3 length is 12 residues. Germline loops: CDR1 LNHDA, CDR2 SQIVND (reference sequence). V lost 4 bases to trimming and J lost 8 bases, with 8 bases between them. The CDR3 loop reads CASSTQTGELFF. The CDR3 region has the DNA TGTGCCAGTAGTACCCAGACAGGGGAGCTGTTTTTT. The entire variable domain, with the rest obtained from reference TRBV19 and TRBJ2-2, is as follows: DGGITQSPKYLFRKEGQNVTLSCEQNLNHDAMYWYRQDPGQGLRLIYYSQIVNDFQKGDIAEGYSVSREKKESFPLTVTSAQKNPTAFYLCASSTQTGELFFGEGSRLTVL.

The chain carries TRBV6-6 and TRBJ2-7; D possibly corresponds to TRBD2 (6 bases). Per germline, CDR1 MNHNY and CDR2 SVGAGI (reference sequence). The CDR3 loop spans 15 amino acids. The ends were cut back, 0 bases at V and 6 bases at J, with 15 bases in the middle. This CDR3 reads CASSYSGSGDLEQYF. In nucleotides, the CDR3 is TGTGCCAGCAGTTACTCTGGTAGCGGAGACCTCGAGCAGTACTTC.

V usage is TRBV7-3 and J usage is TRBJ2-1; 10 bases agree with TRBD2. Trimming removed 4 bases from V and 5 bases from J; junction bases left unmatched: 8. Germline-derived CDR1 and CDR2 are SGHTA and FQGTGA. The length of the CDR3 is 16 residues. CDR3 loop: CASSSPGLAMNNEQFF. CDR3 bases: TGTGCCAGCAGCTCCCCGGGACTAGCGATGAACAATGAGCAGTTCTTC.

The chain recombines TRBV4-2 with TRBJ2-7; D call uncertain. The CDR3 is made up of 15 amino acids. V dropped 4 bases and J dropped 0 bases, with 13 bases sitting between them. The germline V gene encodes CDR1 LGHNA and CDR2 YNFKEQ. As DNA, the CDR3 is TGTGCCAGCAGCCTCGCCAGTGAGAGCTCCTACGAGCAGTACTTC. It yields the protein CASSLASESSYEQYF.

The rearrangement uses TRBV19 and TRBJ2-2; D is unresolved. Germline values: CDR1 LNHDA, CDR2 SQIVND (reference sequence). Trimming shortened V by 6 bases and J by 3 bases, and 11 bases separated the two germline ends. The CDR3 consists of 14 residues. CDR3 protein: CASRTSGDTGELFF. The CDR3, as DNA: TGTGCCAGTAGGACAAGTGGGGACACCGGGGAGCTGTTTTTT.

The chain employs TRBV2 and TRBJ1-5, with D possibly matching TRBD1 (6 bases). The V end was cut by 4 bases, the J end by 1 base, with 11 bases between. Germline V lookup: CDR1 SNHLY, CDR2 FYNNEI. CDR3 length equals 15 residues. CDR3 region: CASSAGVRSNQPQHF. The DNA of the CDR3 is TGTGCCAGCAGTGCAGGGGTACGGAGCAATCAGCCCCAGCATTTT.

This clone appeared a few times. The chain combines TRBV5-1 with TRBJ2-2; TRBD2 agrees at 9 bases. The germline V gene encodes CDR1 SGHRS and CDR2 YFSETQ. The CDR3 runs to 15 residues. Germline trimming cut 0 bases from V and 4 bases from J; bases unmatched to any gene: 1. CDR3 protein: CASSLVAGVTGELFF. Written as DNA, the CDR3 is TGCGCCAGCAGCTTGGTAGCGGGAGTCACCGGGGAGCTGTTTTTT. Based on the CDR3 plus reference TRBV5-1 and TRBJ2-2, the full variable domain is KAGVTQTPRYLIKTRGQQVTLSCSPISGHRSVSWYQQTPGQGLQFLFEYFSETQRNKGNFPGRFSGRQFSNSRSEMNVSTLELGDSALYLCASSLVAGVTGELFFGEGSRLTVL.

As regards this clone: Different DNA sequences within this sample yield the same CDR3. The genes are TRBV7-2 and TRBJ2-5, with D perhaps matching TRBD2 (6 bases). The germline V gene has CDR1 SGHTA and CDR2 FQGNSA. This CDR3 spans 13 amino acids. The germline V and J ends were trimmed by 1 base and 5 bases, with 8 bases remaining between them. The CDR3 coding sequence is TGTGCCAGCAGCTTAGGTCTAGCGGAGACCCAGTACTTC. Its translation: CASSLGLAETQYF.

The genes are TRBV21-1 and TRBJ2-5; the tabulated D call, TRBD2, remains unverified against the DNA. TRBV21-1 is flagged as a pseudogene. The CDR3 loop spans 15 amino acids. CDR3 sequence reads: CASSGLAGGRETQYF. The CDR3, as DNA: TGTGCCAGCAGTGGACTAGCGGGAGGGCGGGAGACCCAGTACTTC.

V and J are TRBV5-1 and TRBJ2-3; a possible D gene is TRBD2 (5 bases). Looked up from germline, CDR1 is SGHRS and CDR2 is YFSETQ. Trimming pared 0 bases from V and 8 bases from J, leaving 10 bases between. This CDR3 is 13 amino acids long. The CDR3 spells CASSLGERGTQYF. CDR3 in DNA: TGCGCCAGCAGCTTGGGGGAGCGAGGTACGCAGTATTTT.

This chain uses TRBV9 with TRBJ1-1; weak D call: TRBD1 (6 bases). The V end was cut by 0 bases, the J end by 0 bases, with 15 bases between. CDR1 and CDR2 from the germline V gene are SGDLS and YYNGEE. There are 17 residues in the CDR3. The DNA for the CDR3 is TGTGCCAGCAGCGTAGCAGGGGCCTACCCAATGAACACTGAAGCTTTCTTT. Protein product: CASSVAGAYPMNTEAFF.

The rearrangement joins TRBV28 to TRBJ1-2; unclear D gene. CDR1 MDHEN and CDR2 SYDVKM come from the germline V gene. V lost 2 bases and J lost 4, with 11 bases in between. This CDR3 spans 14 amino acids. The CDR3 DNA follows: TGTGCCAGCAGTTTAAGTGAGGATGGCTATGGCTACACCTTC. It codes for CASSLSEDGYGYTF.

The chain is built from TRBV30 and TRBJ2-3; tentative D call: TRBD2 (5 bases). The CDR3 sequence is 13 residues long. V was cut by 4 bases and J by 4 bases, with 12 bases left in between. Germline V gene sequence: CDR1 GTSNPN, CDR2 SVGIG (reference sequence). The CDR3 nucleotides are TGTGCCTGGACTGTCTCTAGCTCAGATACGCAGTATTTT. Translation: CAWTVSSSDTQYF.

The chain recombines TRBV7-9 with TRBJ2-2; D not resolved. V lost 0 bases to trimming and J lost 1 base, with 6 bases between them. Per germline, CDR1 SEHNR and CDR2 FQNEAQ (reference sequence). This CDR3 spans 15 amino acids. CDR3 nucleotide sequence: TGTGCCAGCAGCTTAGCAACAGTGAACACCGGGGAGCTGTTTTTT. Translation: CASSLATVNTGELFF.

This chain joins TRBV28 and TRBJ1-3; D ambiguous. Germline-derived CDR1 and CDR2 are MDHEN and SYDVKM. Between the trimmed V and J ends, which lost 3 bases and 4 bases, there was a span of 13 bases. This CDR3 is 15 amino acids long. The DNA of the CDR3 is TGTGCCAGCAGTTTCGAGTTTCTCAGCGGAAACACCATATATTTT. Translation gives CASSFEFLSGNTIYF.

This chain joins TRBV2 and TRBJ2-1; no clear D gene. CDR3 length: 13 amino acids. The V gene lost 1 base and the J gene lost 9 bases, with 10 bases spanning the gap. CDR1 and CDR2 from the germline V gene are SNHLY and FYNNEI. CDR3 DNA: TGTGCCAGCAGTGAAGTAGTTGCGGCTGAGCAGTTCTTC. Its translation: CASSEVVAAEQFF.

In this sample, this clone turned up a few times. An end of the junction differs from the germline gene, which may be a read error. The V gene is TRBV13, the J gene TRBJ2-1; 9 bases fit TRBD1. Per germline, CDR1 PRHDT and CDR2 FYEKMQ (reference sequence). This CDR3 has 14 residues. The CDR3 is CATSRGTGKGEQFF. In DNA form, the CDR3 reads TGTGCCACCAGCCGTGGGACAGGGAAGGGTGAGCAGTTCTTC.

CDR3 region: CASRQGGENQPQHF. The CDR3, as DNA: TGTGCCAGCAGACAGGGTGGAGAAAATCAGCCCCAGCATTTT. This chain uses TRBV28 with TRBJ1-5, with D tentatively TRBD1 (6 bases). The CDR3 is 14 residues long. Germline lookup yields CDR1 MDHEN and CDR2 SYDVKM. V lost 6 bases to trimming and J lost 4 bases, with 13 bases between them.

This clone was counted only a few times. CDR3 region: CRGDRNTEAFF. CDR3 nucleotide sequence: TGCAGGGGGGACCGGAACACTGAAGCTTTCTTT. This rearrangement joins TRBV20-1 to TRBJ1-1; tentatively, D is TRBD1 (5 bases). CDR1 and CDR2 (germline): DFQATT, SNEGSKA (reference sequence). This CDR3 spans 11 amino acids.

Remarks on this clone: The same CDR3 arises from other DNA sequences in this sample as well. The chain is built from TRBV15 and TRBJ2-5; D gene unclear. Germline V gives CDR1 LNHNV, CDR2 YYDKDF (reference sequence). The CDR3 sequence is 13 residues long. Trimming shortened V by 0 bases and J by 5 bases, and 7 bases separated the two germline ends. The DNA for the CDR3 is TGTGCCACCAGCAGAGATGGCAGGGAGACCCAGTACTTC. Its protein product is CATSRDGRETQYF.

The rearrangement joins TRBV5-1 to TRBJ1-2; D gene uncertain. The CDR3 loop spans 15 amino acids. Germline V gene lookup returns CDR1 SGHRS and CDR2 YFSETQ. The ends were cut back, 4 bases at V and 4 bases at J, with 17 bases in the middle. CDR3 bases: TGCGCCAGCAGCCCTTCCGCGCAGGAGGCCTATGGCTACACCTTC. Protein product: CASSPSAQEAYGYTF.